These 21 T cell receptor beta chains share one sample of origin, sequenced in a study of cytomegalovirus exposure and HLA in healthy donors. The PCR made use of 60 Vbeta and 13 Jbeta primers. The method was immunoSEQ multiplex PCR; TCRdb's version includes in-frame clones alone and lacks a portion of them. This sample carries tens of thousands of clones, roughly 70% of them seen once, and the ten largest clones take 2% to 2.5%. Sequenced sample: PBMCs. All receptors derive from a man in his thirties or forties in good health and CMV-seronegative.

The CDR3 coding sequence is TGTGCCAGCAGCTTGGAACAGGGTAGCTCACCCCTCCACTTT. The encoded protein is CASSLEQGSSPLHF. The chain uses TRBV5-4 and TRBJ1-6; a weak D match, TRBD1 (6 bases). Trimming cost V 0 bases and J 10 bases, with 11 bases left between them. Germline V gene lookup returns CDR1 SGHNT and CDR2 YYREEE (reference sequence). This CDR3 spans 14 amino acids. The full variable domain, completed using reference TRBV5-4 and TRBJ1-6, is ETGVTQSPTHLIKTRGQQVTLRCSSQSGHNTVSWYQQALGQGPQFIFQYYREEENGRGNFPPRFSGLQFPNYSSELNVNALELDDSALYLCASSLEQGSSPLHFGNGTRLTVT.

The chain couples TRBV5-4 to TRBJ1-1; 9 nucleotides agree with TRBD1. The V gene's germline CDR1 is SGHNT and CDR2 YYREEE (reference sequence). J was trimmed by 0 bases and V by 0 bases; bases with no gene match: 6. There are 17 residues in the CDR3. The CDR3 is CASSLGTGGAVNTEAFF. The CDR3, as DNA: TGTGCCAGCAGCTTGGGAACAGGGGGCGCGGTGAACACTGAAGCTTTCTTT.

Only one count was recorded for this clone. The gene calls are TRBV7-3 and TRBJ2-1; 7 nucleotides match TRBD1. The CDR3 runs to 15 residues. Unmatched junction bases numbered 6, after V lost 0 bases and J lost 7 bases. The germline CDR1 and CDR2 sequences are SGHTA and FQGTGA. CDR3 region: CASSLTLETGNEQFF. For the CDR3, the DNA is TGTGCCAGCAGCTTAACCCTAGAGACAGGGAATGAGCAGTTCTTC.

The chain couples TRBV30 to TRBJ2-5, with D possibly TRBD1 on 6 matching bases. Per germline, CDR1 GTSNPN and CDR2 SVGIG (reference sequence). Trimming stripped 6 bases from V and 2 bases from J, with 19 bases between. The CDR3 loop spans 15 amino acids. The CDR3 sequence is CACHTGSSMQETQYF. The DNA of the CDR3 is TGTGCCTGTCATACAGGGAGCTCCATGCAAGAGACCCAGTACTTC.

There are a few counts of this clone. CDR3 sequence (DNA): TGTGCCAGCAGACGCGGAGGGTCGAGCTCACCCCTCCACTTT. Amino acids: CASRRGGSSSPLHF. V usage is TRBV2 and J usage is TRBJ1-6; D is unresolved. The CDR3 consists of 14 residues. The V end was cut by 6 bases, the J end by 10 bases, with 16 bases between. CDR1 is SNHLY and CDR2 is FYNNEI in the germline V gene.

J is TRBJ2-5 and V is TRBV1; TRBD1, the D gene given by the table, was not confirmed from the DNA. TRBV1 is a listed pseudogene. The length of the CDR3 is 15 residues. CDR3 DNA: TGCACCAGCAGCCAAGAGGCGACACCACAAGAGACCCAGTACTTC. Protein sequence: CTSSQEATPQETQYF.

This clone was recorded a few times. The chain carries TRBV9 and TRBJ1-1; 8 positions agree with TRBD1. The V gene's germline CDR1 is SGDLS and CDR2 YYNGEE. The ends lost 4 bases at V and 10 bases at J; junction bases unmatched: 18. This CDR3 has 16 residues. The CDR3 loop reads CASSPKGGNRGVAAFF. Written as DNA, the CDR3 is TGTGCCAGCAGCCCCAAGGGGGGGAACAGGGGGGTCGCAGCTTTCTTT.

The chain has TRBV10-3 and TRBJ2-3; 7 bases map to TRBD1. The CDR3 extends over 15 amino acids. V dropped 4 bases and J dropped 5; count of bases not matched to a gene: 9. Per the germline V gene, CDR1 is ENHRY and CDR2 is SYGVKD. CDR3 in amino acids: CAISGDIRGQDTQYF. The CDR3 DNA is TGTGCCATCAGTGGTGATATAAGGGGGCAAGATACGCAGTATTTT.

This clone was counted a few times. The rearrangement joins TRBV27 to TRBJ2-3; no firm D call. Germline V gives CDR1 MNHEY, CDR2 SMNVEV (reference sequence). This CDR3 spans 16 amino acids. V was pared by 6 bases and J by 0 bases, with 16 bases between. As DNA, the CDR3 is TGTGCCAGCAGCCCTGACTCCATTGGTAGCACAGATACGCAGTATTTT. Protein: CASSPDSIGSTDTQYF.

This clone has a handful of counts. V gene TRBV30 combines with J gene TRBJ1-1; no definite D call. CDR3 length: 13 residues. Per germline, CDR1 GTSNPN and CDR2 SVGIG (reference sequence). With 4 bases removed from V and 6 bases from J, the gap between germline ends came to 15 bases. In nucleotides, the CDR3 is TGTGCCTGGAAACGAAACAGAGGGCCTGAAGCTTTCTTT. It is translated as CAWKRNRGPEAFF.

V gene TRBV29-1 combines with J gene TRBJ2-7; 10 bases match TRBD1. Germline CDR1 and CDR2: SQVTM and ANQGSEA. V gave up 4 bases and J gave up 1 base; unmatched junction bases: 4. The CDR3 is 14 amino acids. This CDR3 reads CSVARDRGSYEQYF. As DNA, the CDR3 is TGCAGCGTTGCCCGGGACAGGGGTTCCTACGAGCAGTACTTC.

This clone was detected only once. The J gene is TRBJ2-6, the V gene TRBV7-2; D gene ambiguous. Trimming removed 5 bases from V and 1 base from J, with 6 bases in between. The CDR3 is 14 amino acids. Per germline, CDR1 SGHTA and CDR2 FQGNSA. This chain's CDR3 is CASSPVSGANVLTF. The CDR3 coding sequence is TGTGCCAGCAGCCCGGTATCTGGGGCCAACGTCCTGACTTTC. The full variable domain, rest sourced from reference TRBV7-2 and TRBJ2-6, is GAGVSQSPSNKVTEKGKDVELRCDPISGHTALYWYRQSLGQGLEFLIYFQGNSAPDKSGLPSDRFSAERTGGSVSTLTIQRTQQEDSAVYLCASSPVSGANVLTFGAGSRLTVL.

V gene TRBV6-5 combines with J gene TRBJ2-7; 9 positions match TRBD1. Trimming took 6 bases from V and 6 from J; bases not matched to a gene: 12. Germline V gene sequence: CDR1 MNHEY, CDR2 SVGAGI. The CDR3 totals 15 residues. The CDR3 protein is CASRFTSGTGPEQYF. The CDR3, as DNA: TGTGCCAGCAGATTCACTTCCGGGACAGGGCCCGAGCAGTACTTC.

In DNA form, the CDR3 reads TGTGCCTGGAGTTTACTAGCGGGAACCGAGCAGTACTTC. This translates into CAWSLLAGTEQYF. The genes are TRBV30 and TRBJ2-5, with 10 bases identical to TRBD2. The J call is uncertain, as TRBJ2-7 better fits the DNA end. This CDR3 has 13 amino acids. The germline gives CDR1 GTSNPN, CDR2 SVGIG (reference sequence).

The chain carries TRBV5-1 and TRBJ1-5; D possibly corresponds to TRBD1 (5 bases). Germline lookup yields CDR1 SGHRS and CDR2 YFSETQ. The CDR3 contains 13 residues. Deletions cut 4 bases from V and 4 bases from J, with 9 bases between. The CDR3 nucleotides read TGCGCCAGCAGCCCGACAGTAAATCAGCCCCAGCATTTT. Translated, it gives CASSPTVNQPQHF.

The CDR3 reads CASSRQGSVTEAFF. CDR3 in DNA: TGTGCCAGCAGTCGACAGGGAAGTGTCACTGAAGCTTTCTTT. The rearrangement links TRBV2 to TRBJ1-1, with 7 bases that match TRBD1. V shed 5 bases, J shed 4 bases, and the junction held 7 bases outside the gene matches. The CDR3 is made up of 14 amino acids. CDR1 SNHLY and CDR2 FYNNEI come from the germline V gene.

This sequence joins TRBV4-1 and TRBJ1-1, with 7 bases identical to TRBD1. Losses at the gene ends were 2 bases for V and 7 bases for J; bases not matched to a gene: 4. This CDR3 spans 13 amino acids. Germline loops: CDR1 MGHRA, CDR2 YSYEKL. The CDR3 loop is CASSQRTGDEAFF. The CDR3 DNA is TGCGCCAGCAGCCAACGGACAGGTGATGAAGCTTTCTTT.

This clone has more than one count but fewer than ten. The chain joins TRBV5-1 to TRBJ1-1; 9 bases line up with TRBD1. The CDR3 spans 15 residues. Trimming removed 3 bases from V and 4 bases from J; junction bases left unmatched: 7. The germline CDR1 and CDR2 sequences are SGHRS and YFSETQ. CDR3 amino acids: CASSWGTGLGTEAFF. In DNA form, the CDR3 reads TGCGCCAGCAGCTGGGGGACAGGGTTGGGCACTGAAGCTTTCTTT.

This clone was seen more than once but under ten times. The chain has TRBV5-6 and TRBJ1-4; D gene uncertain. The germline gives CDR1 SGHDT, CDR2 YYEEEE. The CDR3 is 14 residues long. V was trimmed by 7 bases and J by 1 base, leaving 11 bases between them. This CDR3 is CASLRRLTNEKLFF. The CDR3 nucleotides are TGTGCCAGCCTCCGGCGGCTAACTAATGAAAAACTGTTTTTT.

The V call is TRBV9, the J call TRBJ2-3; the D gene is possibly TRBD2 (6 bases). The CDR3 is made up of 15 amino acids. Per germline, CDR1 SGDLS and CDR2 YYNGEE. The V and J ends lost 1 base and 5 bases respectively, with 14 bases between them. The CDR3 DNA reads as TGTGCCAGCAGCGTACTAGCGTCGTCCGGAGATACGCAGTATTTT. This sequence encodes CASSVLASSGDTQYF.

This chain uses TRBV10-3 with TRBJ2-1; tentative D call: TRBD2 (6 bases). V lost 6 bases and J 9 bases, leaving 9 bases between the germline ends. This CDR3 region has 11 residues. Germline CDR1 is ENHRY and CDR2 is SYGVKD. The CDR3 is CAISNGGEQFF. CDR3 coding DNA: TGTGCCATCAGCAACGGGGGTGAGCAGTTCTTC.